The T cell receptor (beta chain) described here comes from a study of T cells after posttransplantation cyclophosphamide. Measured with immunoSEQ multiplex PCR; TCRdb has only the in-frame clones, and not every one. The table lists 30,000 to 45,000 clones, around 80% of them singletons. A marrow graft followed busulfan-fludarabine conditioning, with cyclophosphamide on days +3 and +4. Sample: CD4+ T cells sorted from blood, taken 1,800 to 2,000 days after a stem cell transplant with posttransplant cyclophosphamide. This receptor was taken from a female patient aged 40 to 50 who received an allogeneic stem cell transplant from a related donor, was CMV-positive, and had no GVHD. A share of the T cells may be of graft donor origin.

The CDR3 reads CASSEYDSTNTGELFF. The CDR3 DNA is TGTGCCAGCAGTGAATACGACTCCACGAACACCGGGGAGCTGTTTTTT. The chain joins TRBV25-1 to TRBJ2-2; D remains ambiguous. Trimming shortened V by 0 bases and J by 0 bases, and 8 bases separated the two germline ends. CDR1 and CDR2 from the germline V gene are MGHDK and SYGVNS. The CDR3 length is 16 residues.